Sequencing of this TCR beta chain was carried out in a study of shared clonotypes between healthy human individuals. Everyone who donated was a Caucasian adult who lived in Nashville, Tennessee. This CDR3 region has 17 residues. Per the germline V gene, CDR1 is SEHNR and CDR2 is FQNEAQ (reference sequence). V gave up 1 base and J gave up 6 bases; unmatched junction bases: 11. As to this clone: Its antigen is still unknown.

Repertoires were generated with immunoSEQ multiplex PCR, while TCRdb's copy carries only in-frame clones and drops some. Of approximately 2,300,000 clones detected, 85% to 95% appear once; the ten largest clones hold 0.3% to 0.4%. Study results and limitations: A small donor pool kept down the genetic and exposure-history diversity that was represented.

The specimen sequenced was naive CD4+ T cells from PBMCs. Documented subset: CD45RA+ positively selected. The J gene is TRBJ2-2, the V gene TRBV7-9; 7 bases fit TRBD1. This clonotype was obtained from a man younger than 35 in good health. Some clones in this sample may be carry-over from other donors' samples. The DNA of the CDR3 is TGTGCCAGCAGCTTAGGAAGACAGGGTGGTTTCGCCGGGGAGCTGTTTTTT. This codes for CASSLGRQGGFAGELFF.